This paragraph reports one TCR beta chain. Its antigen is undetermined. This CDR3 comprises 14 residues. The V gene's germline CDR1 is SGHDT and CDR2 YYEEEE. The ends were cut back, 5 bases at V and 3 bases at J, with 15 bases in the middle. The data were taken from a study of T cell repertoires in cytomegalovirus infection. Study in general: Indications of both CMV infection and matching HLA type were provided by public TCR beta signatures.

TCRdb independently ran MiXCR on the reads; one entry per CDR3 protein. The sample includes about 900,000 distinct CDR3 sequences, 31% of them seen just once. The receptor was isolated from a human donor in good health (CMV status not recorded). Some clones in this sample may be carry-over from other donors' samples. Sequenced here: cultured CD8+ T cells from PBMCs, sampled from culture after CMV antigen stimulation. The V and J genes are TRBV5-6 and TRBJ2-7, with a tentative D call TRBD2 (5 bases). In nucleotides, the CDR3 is TGTGCCAGCAGTTTGCCTAGCAGCTACTACGAGCAGTACTTC. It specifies CASSLPSSYYEQYF.